What follows is one TCR beta chain and its context. The data were produced by immunoSEQ multiplex PCR, yet TCRdb's version contains in-frame clones alone and is incomplete. Of roughly 110,000 clones in the sample, approximately 90% were seen once. These data originate in a study of T cell changes during pregnancy in multiple sclerosis. CDR1 and CDR2 from the germline V gene are SGHRS and YFSETQ. The CDR3 extends over 13 amino acids. V lost 1 base, J lost 5 bases, and 7 bases lay in between. The sample was peripheral blood, taken in the third trimester of pregnancy. The clonotype originates from a female donor in good health, enrolled as a control in a pregnancy study. The gene calls are TRBV5-1 and TRBJ1-5, with D tentatively TRBD1 (5 bases). CDR3 amino acids: CASSLTGDQPQHF. In DNA, the CDR3 is TGCGCCAGCAGCTTGACGGGGGATCAGCCCCAGCATTTT.